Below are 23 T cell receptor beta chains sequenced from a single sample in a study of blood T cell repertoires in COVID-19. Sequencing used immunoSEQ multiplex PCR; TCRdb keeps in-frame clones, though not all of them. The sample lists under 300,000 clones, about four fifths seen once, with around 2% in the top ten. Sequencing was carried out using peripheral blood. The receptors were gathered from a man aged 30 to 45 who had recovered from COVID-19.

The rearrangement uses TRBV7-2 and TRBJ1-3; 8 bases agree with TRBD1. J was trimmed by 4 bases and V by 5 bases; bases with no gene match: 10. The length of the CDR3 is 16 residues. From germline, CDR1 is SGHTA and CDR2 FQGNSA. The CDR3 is CASSLDRGRIGNTIYF. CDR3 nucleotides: TGTGCCAGCAGCCTAGACAGGGGAAGGATAGGAAACACCATATATTTT.

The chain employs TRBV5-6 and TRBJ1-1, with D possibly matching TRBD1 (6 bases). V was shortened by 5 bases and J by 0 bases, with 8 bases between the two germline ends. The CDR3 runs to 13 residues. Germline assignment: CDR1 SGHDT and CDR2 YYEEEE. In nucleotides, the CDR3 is TGTGCCAGCAGTCACAGGGTGAACACTGAAGCTTTCTTT. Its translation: CASSHRVNTEAFF. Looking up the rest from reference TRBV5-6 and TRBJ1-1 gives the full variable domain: DAGVTQSPTHLIKTRGQQVTLRCSPKSGHDTVSWYQQALGQGPQFIFQYYEEEERQRGNFPDRFSGHQFPNYSSELNVNALLLGDSALYLCASSHRVNTEAFFGQGTRLTVV.

CDR3 in amino acids: CASSRYMEETQYF. CDR3 in DNA: TGTGCCAGCTCTAGATACATGGAGGAGACCCAGTACTTC. The chain employs TRBV14 and TRBJ2-5; D is undetermined. V shed 8 bases and J shed 5 bases, with 15 bases lying between them. CDR1 is SGHDN and CDR2 is FVKESK in the germline V gene. CDR3 size: 13 residues.

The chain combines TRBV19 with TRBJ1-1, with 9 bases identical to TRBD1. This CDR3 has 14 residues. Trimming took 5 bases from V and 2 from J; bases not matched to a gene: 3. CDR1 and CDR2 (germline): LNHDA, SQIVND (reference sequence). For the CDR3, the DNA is TGTGCCAGTAGTTTGGACAGGGGCAACACTGAAGCTTTCTTT. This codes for CASSLDRGNTEAFF.

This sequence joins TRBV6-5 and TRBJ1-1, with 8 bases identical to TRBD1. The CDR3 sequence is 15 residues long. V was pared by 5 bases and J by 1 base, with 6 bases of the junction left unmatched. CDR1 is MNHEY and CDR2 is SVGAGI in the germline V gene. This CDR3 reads CASSLRGLKNTEAFF. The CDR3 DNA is TGTGCCAGCAGTCTCAGGGGGCTTAAGAACACTGAAGCTTTCTTT.

This CDR3 reads CASSVAQTYEQYV. In nucleotides, the CDR3 is TGTGCCAGCAGTGTCGCACAAACCTACGAGCAGTACGTC. The chain links TRBV2 to TRBJ2-7; D uncertain. CDR3 length: 13 residues. CDR1 and CDR2 (germline): SNHLY, FYNNEI. The V gene lost 4 bases and the J gene lost 2 bases, with 9 bases spanning the gap.

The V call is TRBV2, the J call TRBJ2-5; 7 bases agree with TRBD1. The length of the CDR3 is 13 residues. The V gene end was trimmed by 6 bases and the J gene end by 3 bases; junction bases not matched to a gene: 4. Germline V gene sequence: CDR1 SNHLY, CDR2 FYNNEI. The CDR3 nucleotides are TGTGCCAGCAGGTACAGGGGCGAAGAGACCCAGTACTTC. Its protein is CASRYRGEETQYF.

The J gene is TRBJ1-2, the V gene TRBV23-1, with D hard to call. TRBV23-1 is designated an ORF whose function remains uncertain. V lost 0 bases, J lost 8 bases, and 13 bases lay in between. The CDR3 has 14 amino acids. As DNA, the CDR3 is TGCGCCAGCAGTCAATCGTCCGGGGATGGAGGCTACACCTTC. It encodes CASSQSSGDGGYTF.

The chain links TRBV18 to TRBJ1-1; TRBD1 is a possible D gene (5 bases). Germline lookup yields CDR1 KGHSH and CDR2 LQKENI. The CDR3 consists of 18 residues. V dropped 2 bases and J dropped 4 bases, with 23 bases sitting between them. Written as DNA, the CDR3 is TGTGCCAGCTCACCATTGGATCGGGGCCGGGGCGGGAGCACTGAAGCTTTCTTT. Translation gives CASSPLDRGRGGSTEAFF.

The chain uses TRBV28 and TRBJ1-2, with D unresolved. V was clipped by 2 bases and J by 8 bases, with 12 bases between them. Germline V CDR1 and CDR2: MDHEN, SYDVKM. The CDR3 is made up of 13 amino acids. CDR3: CASSLRRVEGYTF. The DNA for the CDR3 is TGTGCCAGCAGTTTAAGACGGGTGGAAGGCTACACCTTC.

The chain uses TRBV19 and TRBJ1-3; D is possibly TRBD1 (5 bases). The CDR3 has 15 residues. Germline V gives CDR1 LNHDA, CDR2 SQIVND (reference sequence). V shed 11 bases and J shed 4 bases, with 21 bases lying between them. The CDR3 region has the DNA TGTGCCGCCAAACAGGCGACCTTCGCCGGAAACACCATATATTTT. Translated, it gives CAAKQATFAGNTIYF.

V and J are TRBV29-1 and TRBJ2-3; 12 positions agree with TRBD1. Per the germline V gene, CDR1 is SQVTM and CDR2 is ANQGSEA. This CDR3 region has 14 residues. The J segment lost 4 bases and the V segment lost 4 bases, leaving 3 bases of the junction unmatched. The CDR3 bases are TGCAGCGTTGGAGGGACAGGGGGCGCAGATACGCAGTATTTT. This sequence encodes CSVGGTGGADTQYF.

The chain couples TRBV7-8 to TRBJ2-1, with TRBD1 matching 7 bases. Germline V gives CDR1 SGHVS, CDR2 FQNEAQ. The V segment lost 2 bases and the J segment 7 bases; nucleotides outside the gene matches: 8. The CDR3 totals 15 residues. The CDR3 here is CASSLQWQGDNEQFF. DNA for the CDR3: TGTGCCAGCAGCTTACAATGGCAGGGGGATAATGAGCAGTTCTTC.

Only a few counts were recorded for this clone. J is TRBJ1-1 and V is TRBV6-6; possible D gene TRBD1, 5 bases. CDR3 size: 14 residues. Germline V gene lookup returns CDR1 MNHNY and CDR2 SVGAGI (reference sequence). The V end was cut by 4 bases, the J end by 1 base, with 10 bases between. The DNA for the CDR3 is TGTGCCAGCAGTTCCCGGGGGGGGAACACTGAAGCTTTCTTT. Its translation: CASSSRGGNTEAFF.

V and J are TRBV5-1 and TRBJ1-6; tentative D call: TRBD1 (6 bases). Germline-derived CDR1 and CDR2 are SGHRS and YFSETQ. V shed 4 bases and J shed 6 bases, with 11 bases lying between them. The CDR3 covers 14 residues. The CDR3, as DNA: TGCGCCAGCAGCAGGTGGACAGCTAATTCACCCCTCCACTTT. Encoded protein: CASSRWTANSPLHF.

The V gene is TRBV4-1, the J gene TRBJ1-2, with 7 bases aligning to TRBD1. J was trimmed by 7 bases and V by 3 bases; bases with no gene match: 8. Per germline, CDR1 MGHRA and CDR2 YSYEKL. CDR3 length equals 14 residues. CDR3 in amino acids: CASSQTTGRAGYTF. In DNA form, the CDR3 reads TGCGCCAGCAGCCAGACGACAGGGCGGGCTGGCTACACCTTC.

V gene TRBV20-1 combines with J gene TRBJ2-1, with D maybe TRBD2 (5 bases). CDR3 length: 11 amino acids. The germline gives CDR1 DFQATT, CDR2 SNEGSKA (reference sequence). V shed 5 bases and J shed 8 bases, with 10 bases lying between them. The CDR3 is CSAPRRYEQFF. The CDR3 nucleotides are TGCAGTGCTCCCAGGAGGTATGAGCAGTTCTTC.

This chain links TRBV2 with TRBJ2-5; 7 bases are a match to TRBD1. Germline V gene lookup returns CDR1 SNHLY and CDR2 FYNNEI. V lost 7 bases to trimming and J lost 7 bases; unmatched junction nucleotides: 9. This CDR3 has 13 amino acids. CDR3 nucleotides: TGTGCCAGCACCCCCGTCTCAGGGGGGACCCAGTACTTC. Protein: CASTPVSGGTQYF.

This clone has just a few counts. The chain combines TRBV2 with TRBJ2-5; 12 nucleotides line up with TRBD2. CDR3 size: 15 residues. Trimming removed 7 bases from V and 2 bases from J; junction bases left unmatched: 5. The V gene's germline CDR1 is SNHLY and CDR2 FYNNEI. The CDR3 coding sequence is TGTGCCAGCAACGAACTAGCGGGGGGACAAGAGACCCAGTACTTC. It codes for CASNELAGGQETQYF.

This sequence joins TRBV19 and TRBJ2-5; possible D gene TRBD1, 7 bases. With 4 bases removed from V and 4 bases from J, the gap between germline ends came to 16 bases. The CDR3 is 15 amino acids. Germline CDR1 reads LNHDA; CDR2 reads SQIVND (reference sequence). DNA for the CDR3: TGTGCCAGTAGTAGAGTGGAGGGGGCTCGAGAGACCCAGTACTTC. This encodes CASSRVEGARETQYF.

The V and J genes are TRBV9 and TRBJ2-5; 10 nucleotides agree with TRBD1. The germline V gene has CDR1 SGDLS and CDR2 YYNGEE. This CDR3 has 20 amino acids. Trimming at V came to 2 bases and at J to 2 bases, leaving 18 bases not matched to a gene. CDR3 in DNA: TGTGCCAGCAGCGTCGGAACCCCGGGACAGGGGAATATCGGGCAAGAGACCCAGTACTTC. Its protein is CASSVGTPGQGNIGQETQYF.

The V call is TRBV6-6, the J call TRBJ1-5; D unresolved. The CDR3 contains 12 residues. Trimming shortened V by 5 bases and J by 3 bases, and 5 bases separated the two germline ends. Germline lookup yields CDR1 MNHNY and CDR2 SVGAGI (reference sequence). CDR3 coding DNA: TGTGCCAGCAGTCCCTCCAATCAGCCCCAGCATTTT. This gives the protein CASSPSNQPQHF.

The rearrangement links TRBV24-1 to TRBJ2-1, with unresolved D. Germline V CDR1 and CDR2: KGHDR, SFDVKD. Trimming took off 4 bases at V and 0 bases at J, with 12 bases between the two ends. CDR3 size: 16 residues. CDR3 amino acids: CATSDHNAVSYNEQFF. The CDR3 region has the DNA TGTGCCACCAGTGACCACAATGCGGTCTCCTACAATGAGCAGTTCTTC.